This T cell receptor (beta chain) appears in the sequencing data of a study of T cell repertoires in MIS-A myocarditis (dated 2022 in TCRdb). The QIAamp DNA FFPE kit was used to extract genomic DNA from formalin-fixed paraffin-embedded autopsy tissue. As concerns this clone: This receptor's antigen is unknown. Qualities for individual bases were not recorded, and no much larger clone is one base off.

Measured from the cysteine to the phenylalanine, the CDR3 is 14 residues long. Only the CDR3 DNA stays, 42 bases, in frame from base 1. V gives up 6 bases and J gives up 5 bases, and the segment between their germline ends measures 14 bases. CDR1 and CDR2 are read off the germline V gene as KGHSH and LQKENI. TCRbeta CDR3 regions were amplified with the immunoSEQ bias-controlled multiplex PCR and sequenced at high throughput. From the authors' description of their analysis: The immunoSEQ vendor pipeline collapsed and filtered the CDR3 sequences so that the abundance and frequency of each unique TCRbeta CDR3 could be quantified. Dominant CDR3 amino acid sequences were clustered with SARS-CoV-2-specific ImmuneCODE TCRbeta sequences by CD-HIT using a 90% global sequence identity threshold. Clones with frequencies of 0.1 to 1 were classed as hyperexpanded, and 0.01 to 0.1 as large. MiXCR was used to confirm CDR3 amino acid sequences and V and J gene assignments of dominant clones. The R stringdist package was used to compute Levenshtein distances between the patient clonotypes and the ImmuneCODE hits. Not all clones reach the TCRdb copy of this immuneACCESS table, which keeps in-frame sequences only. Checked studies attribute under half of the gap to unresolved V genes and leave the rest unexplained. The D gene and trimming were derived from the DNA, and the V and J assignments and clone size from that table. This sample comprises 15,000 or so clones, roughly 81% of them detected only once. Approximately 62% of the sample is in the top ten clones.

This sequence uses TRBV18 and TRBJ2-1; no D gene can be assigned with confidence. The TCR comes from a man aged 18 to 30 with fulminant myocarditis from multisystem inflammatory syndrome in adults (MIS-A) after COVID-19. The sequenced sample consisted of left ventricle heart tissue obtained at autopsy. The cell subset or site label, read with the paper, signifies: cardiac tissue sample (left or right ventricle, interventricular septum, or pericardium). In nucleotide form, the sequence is TGTGCCAGCTCCCCTGCAAAGCCCGACAATGAGCAGTTCTTC. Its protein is CASSPAKPDNEQFF.